Listed below are T cell receptor beta chains from one sample, sequenced in a study of T cells in Graves' hyperthyroidism and ophthalmopathy. TCRdb re-derived calls from the multiplex PCR reads in MiXCR, one entry per CDR3 protein. The table has some 770,000 distinct CDR3 sequences, around 15% seen once. The sequenced sample consisted of blood. The receptors were gathered from a young man with Graves' hyperthyroidism. The CDR3 runs from the conserved cysteine through the conserved F or W. D genes are given only for firm matches. Clone size is shown for a subset of rows, as once, few, many or a class of expanded clone.

TRBV2,NA,TRBJ2-3,many,TGTGCCAGCAGTTTAACTCGCAGCACAGATACGCAGTATTTT,CASSLTRSTDTQYF
TRBV7-2,NA,TRBJ1-5,NA,TGTGCCAGCAGCTTAGGGGACATGTATCAGCCCCAGCATTTT,CASSLGDMYQPQHF
TRBV29-1,NA,TRBJ2-5,few,TGCAGCGTCCTCTGGGGCATTGGCGAAGAGACCCAGTACTTC,CSVLWGIGEETQYF
TRBV2,TRBD1,TRBJ2-5,many,TGTGCCAGCACCGGACAGGCGCGTGAGACCCAGTACTTC,CASTGQARETQYF
TRBV24-1,NA,TRBJ2-6,NA,TGTGCCACCAGTGACACTCGAGGGGCCAACGTCCTGACTTTC,CATSDTRGANVLTF
TRBV24-1,TRBD2,TRBJ2-3,many,TGTGCCACCAGTGAAGGGAAAAGACTAGCGGAGGGGGGAGATACGCAGTATTTT,CATSEGKRLAEGGDTQYF
TRBV7-3,TRBD2,TRBJ2-2,NA,TGTGCCAGCAGCTTAAGGGCTAGCGGGAGTCCCGGGGAGCTGTTTTTT,CASSLRASGSPGELFF
TRBV28,NA,TRBJ2-5,many,TGTGCCAGCAGTTTCGCCCTCACAGGGTGGGGGACCCAGTACTTC,CASSFALTGWGTQYF
TRBV30,NA,TRBJ1-5,few,TGTGCCTGGAGTGCGGCCATTCGCAATCAGCCCCAGCATTTT,CAWSAAIRNQPQHF
TRBV18,NA,TRBJ2-2,NA,TGTGCCAGCTCACTAGCGGTTGCGAACACCGGGGAGCTGTTTTTT,CASSLAVANTGELFF
TRBV28,TRBD1,TRBJ1-2,many,TGTGCCAGCAGCCCACACGGGGACAGGGCCGCCTATGGCTACACCTTC,CASSPHGDRAAYGYTF
TRBV30,NA,TRBJ2-7,few,TGTGCCTGGAGTGTAGGCGGGGTGTCCTACGAGCAGTACTTC,CAWSVGGVSYEQYF